These 4 T cell receptor beta chains originate from one sample sequenced in a study of radiotherapy plus CTLA-4 blockade in lung cancer. The protocol was immunoSEQ multiplex PCR, while the TCRdb copy is restricted to in-frame clones and leaves out a portion. The data show some 110,000 clones, approximately 80% seen once. Source: peripheral blood, taken from a patient treated with radiotherapy plus ipilimumab. Receptor source: a human donor with non-small cell lung cancer who had a partial response to radiotherapy plus ipilimumab.

The chain recombines TRBV11-3 with TRBJ2-1; 11 positions agree with TRBD2. Germline CDR1 SGHNT, CDR2 YENEEA. The V and J ends lost 5 bases and 2 bases, in that order; junction bases with no gene match: 8. The CDR3 is 17 residues long. The CDR3 sequence is CASSPHPSGGTYNEQFF. In DNA, the CDR3 is TGTGCCAGCAGCCCCCACCCTAGCGGGGGGACCTACAATGAGCAGTTCTTC.

The genes are TRBV18 and TRBJ2-1; D may be TRBD1 (5 bases). The CDR3 runs 16 residues. CDR1 KGHSH and CDR2 LQKENI come from the germline V gene. V was cut by 5 bases and J by 2 bases, with 16 bases left in between. Written as DNA, the CDR3 is TGTGCCAGCTCAGAACTTACAGGCCCTGCCTACAATGAGCAGTTCTTC. As protein: CASSELTGPAYNEQFF.

This clone was detected only once. V usage is TRBV6-5 and J usage is TRBJ2-7, with TRBD2 as a possible D gene (6 bases). The V gene lost 10 bases and the J gene lost 6 bases, with 22 bases spanning the gap. CDR1 is MNHEY, CDR2 SVGAGI, per germline. CDR3 size: 14 residues. The CDR3 nucleotides are TGTGCCACCCGAGGAGGGTCATTAAACCTCGAGCAGTACTTC. Protein product: CATRGGSLNLEQYF.

The rearrangement links TRBV2 to TRBJ2-2, with TRBD2 identical over 7 bases. The CDR3 is 16 residues long. J gave up 0 bases and V 5 bases, and 6 bases lay outside the gene matches. The V gene's germline CDR1 is SNHLY and CDR2 FYNNEI. CDR3 nucleotides: TGTGCCAGCAGTTGGGGGGGGGTAGCGAACACCGGGGAGCTGTTTTTT. This gives the protein CASSWGGVANTGELFF.